The 32 T cell receptor beta chains in this list originate from one sample, sequenced in a study of T cells in Graves' hyperthyroidism and ophthalmopathy. Template material for amplifying TCR beta CDR3 regions consisted of RNA transcripts. First-round RT-PCR targeting the TCR CDR3 was performed with the HTBI primer set. TCRdb redid the calling of the multiplex PCR reads with MiXCR, one entry per CDR3 protein. The table lists roughly 57,000 distinct CDR3 sequences, roughly 50% of them singletons, with approximately 3.5% in the top ten. The sample was blood. These receptors all stem from a woman in her sixties or seventies with Graves' ophthalmopathy.

This clonotype was counted at least ten times. V usage is TRBV3-1 and J usage is TRBJ1-6; D is perhaps TRBD1 (5 bases). Germline V gene sequence: CDR1 LGHDT, CDR2 YNNKEL (reference sequence). This CDR3 has 16 amino acids. Trimming removed 1 base at V and 7 bases at J, with 14 bases between. The CDR3 region is CASSQVDLGRNSPLHF. CDR3 nucleotides: TGTGCCAGCAGCCAAGTGGATCTGGGGCGAAATTCACCCCTCCACTTT. The full variable domain, in which reference TRBV3-1 and TRBJ1-6 provide the parts outside the CDR3, is DTAVSQTPKYLVTQMGNDKSIKCEQNLGHDTMYWYKQDSKKFLKIMFSYNNKELIINETVPNRFSPKSPDKAHLNLHINSLELGDSAVYFCASSQVDLGRNSPLHFGNGTRLTVT.

In its sample, this clonotype was seen many times. The V and J genes are TRBV3-1 and TRBJ2-7; 9 positions agree with TRBD1. Germline CDR1 is LGHDT and CDR2 is YNNKEL (reference sequence). CDR3 size: 15 residues. Trimming cost V 3 bases and J 7 bases; bases outside gene matches: 10. The CDR3 DNA reads TGTGCCAGCAGCCATTTTGGACAGGGGCTCGTGGAGCAGTACTTC. This translates into CASSHFGQGLVEQYF.

This clonotype is medium-sized in the sample. The chain is built from TRBV10-1 and TRBJ2-7; no firm D call. Between the trimmed V and J ends, which lost 2 bases and 1 base, there was a span of 6 bases. Germline CDR1 and CDR2: WNHNN and SYGVQD (reference sequence). The length of the CDR3 is 13 residues. CDR3 sequence: CASSEEGSYEQYF. The CDR3 DNA reads TGCGCCAGCAGTGAGGAAGGATCCTACGAGCAGTACTTC.

Details on this clonotype: Lacking the conserved final phenylalanine or tryptophan, this CDR3 likely reflects a read error. This chain joins TRBV7-3 and TRBJ2-5, with D possibly matching TRBD1 (7 bases). Trimming stripped 4 bases from V and 11 bases from J, with 20 bases between. The CDR3 runs to 14 residues. Germline assignment: CDR1 SGHTA and CDR2 FQGTGA. The DNA of the CDR3 is TGTGCCAGCAGCTCAGCAGGGGGTCTAGGGACTCAGTACTCC. Protein: CASSSAGGLGTQYS.

This clonotype was counted a single time. The genes are TRBV20-1 and TRBJ2-7; 12 nucleotides agree with TRBD2. Germline CDR1 is DFQATT and CDR2 is SNEGSKA (reference sequence). The CDR3 is 13 residues long. Germline trimming cut 7 bases from V and 2 bases from J; bases unmatched to any gene: 3. The CDR3 region is CSVASGRAYEQYF. The DNA of the CDR3 is TGCAGTGTAGCTAGCGGGAGGGCCTACGAGCAGTACTTC.

The rearrangement links TRBV4-2 to TRBJ1-5; no definite D call. This CDR3 has 15 amino acids. V was trimmed by 3 bases and J by 5 bases, leaving 14 bases between them. In germline, CDR1 is LGHNA, CDR2 YNFKEQ. The CDR3: CASSQVGLGDQPQHF. The CDR3 DNA reads as TGTGCCAGCAGCCAGGTTGGGTTAGGCGATCAGCCCCAGCATTTT.

This clonotype appeared a single time. The rearrangement links TRBV20-1 to TRBJ2-7, with TRBD2 identical over 14 bases. Germline CDR1 is DFQATT and CDR2 is SNEGSKA (reference sequence). The CDR3 runs 16 residues. Trimming removed 5 bases from V and 2 bases from J; junction bases left unmatched: 8. CDR3 residues: CSAERGLAGVPYEQYF. CDR3 nucleotides: TGCAGTGCTGAAAGGGGACTAGCGGGAGTACCCTACGAGCAGTACTTC.

V and J are TRBV15 and TRBJ2-7, with 8 bases identical to TRBD1. This CDR3 is 16 amino acids long. Germline CDR1 LNHNV, CDR2 YYDKDF (reference sequence). V trimming: 0 bases; J trimming: 3 bases; junction bases outside the gene matches: 7. Here the CDR3 reads CATSRERTGSFYEQYF. The CDR3 DNA reads TGTGCCACCAGCAGAGAGCGGACAGGGTCTTTCTACGAGCAGTACTTC.

This clonotype was picked up one time. J is TRBJ2-1 and V is TRBV9; D remains ambiguous. The V gene lost 3 bases and the J gene lost 4 bases, with 2 bases spanning the gap. The CDR3 has 11 residues. The germline gives CDR1 SGDLS, CDR2 YYNGEE. In DNA form, the CDR3 reads TGTGCCAGCAGCGGTTACAATGAGCAGTTCTTC. Its protein product is CASSGYNEQFF.

This clonotype was counted ten times or more. The chain carries TRBV4-3 and TRBJ1-2; TRBD1 might be the D (5 bases). CDR1 is LGHNA and CDR2 is YSLEER in the germline V gene. Trimming shortened V by 1 base and J by 4 bases, and 16 bases separated the two germline ends. The CDR3 has 16 residues. CDR3 loop: CASSQVPRDSTYGYTF. The CDR3 DNA follows: TGCGCCAGCAGCCAAGTTCCCAGGGATTCTACCTATGGCTACACCTTC.

Ten or more counts support this clonotype. The V and J genes are TRBV5-1 and TRBJ2-1; 16 positions match TRBD2. Looked up from germline, CDR1 is SGHRS and CDR2 is YFSETQ. Losses at the gene ends were 1 base for V and 3 bases for J; bases not matched to a gene: 7. CDR3 length: 19 residues. The CDR3 is CASSLPGLAGGVGYNEQFF. The CDR3 DNA follows: TGCGCCAGCAGCTTGCCGGGACTAGCGGGAGGGGTCGGCTACAATGAGCAGTTCTTC.

The V gene is TRBV20-1, the J gene TRBJ2-3; D could derive from TRBD1 or TRBD2 (5 bases each). The ends were cut back, 1 base at V and 2 bases at J, with 16 bases in the middle. CDR3 length: 16 residues. Germline V CDR1 and CDR2: DFQATT, SNEGSKA (reference sequence). CDR3: CSARGGRRTHTDTQYF. CDR3 bases: TGCAGTGCTAGAGGGGGACGTAGAACCCACACAGATACGCAGTATTTT.

At least ten counts were recorded for this clonotype. This sequence joins TRBV28 and TRBJ2-1; 10 bases are a match to TRBD2. This CDR3 contains 15 residues. CDR1 and CDR2 (germline): MDHEN, SYDVKM. The V and J ends lost 6 bases and 6 bases, in that order; junction bases with no gene match: 8. CDR3 sequence (DNA): TGTGCCAGCAGGGGGGCAGCGGGAGGGTTCAATGAGCAGTTCTTC. It specifies CASRGAAGGFNEQFF.

The chain has TRBV20-1 and TRBJ2-1; D not certain. This CDR3 contains 13 residues. Germline CDR1 and CDR2: DFQATT and SNEGSKA (reference sequence). Trimming cost V 6 bases and J 3 bases, with 12 bases left between them. The CDR3 region is CSAERDDYNEQFF. DNA of the CDR3: TGCAGTGCCGAAAGAGACGACTACAATGAGCAGTTCTTC.

Within the sample, this clonotype is medium-sized (0.01 to 0.1%). This chain joins TRBV19 and TRBJ2-1; D tentatively fits TRBD1 or TRBD2 (5 bases each). Germline V CDR1 and CDR2: LNHDA, SQIVND (reference sequence). The V gene lost 7 bases and the J gene lost 5 bases, with 12 bases spanning the gap. CDR3 length: 13 residues. The CDR3, as DNA: TGTGCCAGTACTTGGGACGGAAACAATGAGCAGTTCTTC. Translation gives CASTWDGNNEQFF.

This clonotype came up many times. The rearrangement links TRBV18 to TRBJ2-7; TRBD2 matches 7 bases. Germline V gene data show CDR1 as KGHSH and CDR2 as LQKENI. The CDR3 loop spans 13 amino acids. J lost 5 bases, V lost 5 bases, and 6 bases had no gene match. The CDR3 DNA reads as TGTGCCAGCTCAGAGGGGAGGGCCCACGAGCAGTACTTC. It yields the protein CASSEGRAHEQYF.

This clonotype was seen ten or more times. The chain couples TRBV7-3 to TRBJ2-3, with 7 bases aligning to TRBD2. In germline, CDR1 is SGHTA, CDR2 FQGTGA. The CDR3 loop spans 16 amino acids. V dropped 2 bases and J dropped 1; count of bases not matched to a gene: 6. CDR3 nucleotides: TGTGCCAGCAGCTTAGGGGCGGGAGTGGGCACAGATACGCAGTATTTT. Amino acid sequence: CASSLGAGVGTDTQYF.

This clonotype was recorded many times. The V gene is TRBV9, the J gene TRBJ1-1, with D perhaps TRBD1 (6 bases). The germline CDR1 and CDR2 sequences are SGDLS and YYNGEE. V was clipped by 0 bases and J by 11 bases, with 14 bases between them. The CDR3 length is 13 residues. The CDR3 DNA reads as TGTGCCAGCAGCGTAGGTCCAGGGGATGGGGCTTTCTTT. It is translated as CASSVGPGDGAFF.

The V gene is TRBV7-2, the J gene TRBJ1-1, with D perhaps TRBD1 (6 bases). The CDR3 has 16 residues. Germline CDR1 reads SGHTA; CDR2 reads FQGNSA. The ends were cut back, 4 bases at V and 0 bases at J, with 15 bases in the middle. The CDR3 DNA reads TGTGCCAGCAGCTCAGGACAGCAAATCATGAACACTGAAGCTTTCTTT. Its protein is CASSSGQQIMNTEAFF.

The chain couples TRBV28 to TRBJ2-6; D might be TRBD1 or TRBD2, each matching 6 bases. This CDR3 region has 16 residues. Germline CDR1 MDHEN, CDR2 SYDVKM. The V end lost 7 bases, the J end lost 2 bases, and 15 bases lay between the germline ends. CDR3 sequence: CASTLGGLPGANVLTF. The CDR3 DNA sequence: TGTGCCAGCACCTTGGGGGGCCTCCCTGGGGCCAACGTCCTGACTTTC. Full variable domain (rest looked up from reference TRBV28 and TRBJ2-6): DVKVTQSSRYLVKRTGEKVFLECVQDMDHENMFWYRQDPGLGLRLIYFSYDVKMKEKGDIPEGYSVSREKKERFSLILESASTNQTSMYLCASTLGGLPGANVLTFGAGSRLTVL.

The rearrangement uses TRBV11-2 and TRBJ1-1, with D possibly TRBD1 on 5 matching bases. There are 16 residues in the CDR3. V dropped 5 bases and J dropped 0 bases, with 16 bases sitting between them. CDR1 SGHAT and CDR2 FQNNGV come from the germline V gene. The CDR3 region has the DNA TGTGCCAGCAGCCCCTCCCAGGGTGCGATGAACACTGAAGCTTTCTTT. This codes for CASSPSQGAMNTEAFF. The variable domain in full, with the rest retrieved from reference TRBV11-2 and TRBJ1-1, is EAGVAQSPRYKIIEKRQSVAFWCNPISGHATLYWYQQILGQGPKLLIQFQNNGVVDDSQLPKDRFSAERLKGVDSTLKIQPAKLEDSAVYLCASSPSQGAMNTEAFFGQGTRLTVV.

Remarks on this clonotype: The junction does not match germline at one end; this may be a read error. J is TRBJ2-5 and V is TRBV5-1; 9 positions match TRBD1. Looked up from germline, CDR1 is SGHRS and CDR2 is YFSETQ. The CDR3 totals 13 residues. The CDR3 region is CASTGTGFCEQDF. The CDR3 region has the DNA TGCGCCAGCACCGGGACAGGGTTCTGCGAGCAGGACTTC.

The chain couples TRBV10-3 to TRBJ1-3, with a weak D call TRBD1 (6 bases). Trimming took 0 bases from V and 0 from J, leaving 12 bases between them. The CDR3 is made up of 17 amino acids. CDR1 is ENHRY, CDR2 SYGVKD, per germline. This chain's CDR3 is CAISESQGIFSGNTIYF. The CDR3 DNA follows: TGTGCCATCAGTGAGTCTCAGGGGATTTTCTCTGGAAACACCATATATTTT.

Judged by abundance, this clonotype is medium-sized. The V and J genes are TRBV10-3 and TRBJ2-7; TRBD2 matches at 13 bases. Germline lookup yields CDR1 ENHRY and CDR2 SYGVKD. Losses at the gene ends were 3 bases for V and 3 bases for J; bases not matched to a gene: 5. This CDR3 has 16 residues. CDR3 sequence: CAISDLLAGGFYEQYF. The CDR3 bases are TGTGCCATCAGTGACCTACTAGCGGGAGGGTTCTACGAGCAGTACTTC.

V usage is TRBV20-1 and J usage is TRBJ1-2; 7 bases line up with TRBD1. The V and J ends lost 4 bases and 6 bases, in that order; junction bases with no gene match: 17. Germline CDR1 and CDR2: DFQATT and SNEGSKA (reference sequence). The CDR3 is 16 residues long. The CDR3 coding sequence is TGCAGTGCTACAACAGGGGTCAGGGGTATAATGGATGGCTACACCTTC. Amino acids: CSATTGVRGIMDGYTF.

This clonotype has ten or more counts. V usage is TRBV7-6 and J usage is TRBJ2-5; TRBD1 aligns across 9 bases. From germline, CDR1 is SGHVS and CDR2 FNYEAQ. Trimming removed 5 bases from V and 4 bases from J; junction bases left unmatched: 8. The CDR3 is made up of 15 amino acids. The CDR3 DNA reads TGTGCCAGCAGCATTAGGGACAGGGTGCGAGAGACCCAGTACTTC. This encodes CASSIRDRVRETQYF.

This clonotype was counted many times. This chain links TRBV6-6 with TRBJ1-1, with a tentative D call TRBD1 (5 bases). Germline CDR1 MNHNY, CDR2 SVGAGI (reference sequence). Trimming cost V 6 bases and J 1 base, with 15 bases left between them. The CDR3 is 15 residues long. The CDR3, as DNA: TGTGCCAGCAGATACCCGGGACGGCCGAACACTGAAGCTTTCTTT. Translated: CASRYPGRPNTEAFF.

Many counts were recorded for this clonotype. V and J are TRBV11-1 and TRBJ2-5; D tentatively reads TRBD1 or TRBD2 (6 bases each). Germline values: CDR1 SGHAT, CDR2 FQDESV (reference sequence). Trimming removed 5 bases from V and 9 bases from J, with 25 bases in between. The CDR3 has 16 amino acids. The CDR3 bases are TGTGCCAGCAGCCCCCGGGGGCAGGGATGGGCCCAGGCCCAGTACTTC. Its protein is CASSPRGQGWAQAQYF.

In its sample, this clonotype was seen many times. The rearrangement uses TRBV5-1 and TRBJ1-2; D is unresolved. The V and J ends lost 0 bases and 8 bases respectively, with 8 bases between them. The V gene's germline CDR1 is SGHRS and CDR2 YFSETQ. The CDR3 sequence is 12 residues long. DNA of the CDR3: TGCGCCAGCAGCTTGGTTGGTGAGGGCTACACCTTC. This encodes CASSLVGEGYTF.

The V gene is TRBV2, the J gene TRBJ2-2, with D tentatively TRBD1 or TRBD2 (7 bases each). Germline CDR1 and CDR2: SNHLY and FYNNEI. The CDR3 covers 16 residues. V lost 6 bases to trimming and J lost 3 bases, with 17 bases between them. CDR3 in DNA: TGTGCCAGCAGGGAGTGGTCAGGGGGGGACACCGGGGAGCTGTTTTTT. This codes for CASREWSGGDTGELFF.

This chain connects TRBV5-1 to TRBJ1-1, with D unclear. Germline-derived CDR1 and CDR2 are SGHRS and YFSETQ. The CDR3 is 14 residues long. V lost 0 bases and J lost 2, with 8 bases in between. CDR3 nucleotide sequence: TGCGCCAGCAGCTTGGAAGGCAGCAACACTGAAGCTTTCTTT. This sequence encodes CASSLEGSNTEAFF.

A note on this clonotype: This CDR3 fails to terminate in the conserved phenylalanine or tryptophan, so it likely reflects a read error. Because the CDR3's place on the DNA is in doubt, the DNA is left out and the CDR3 is given as listed by TCRdb. The chain uses TRBV7-2 and TRBJ2-2; TRBD2 is the table's D call, not checked against the DNA. The germline V gene has CDR1 SGHTA and CDR2 FQGNSA. With termini counted, the CDR3 has 15 amino acids. The CDR3 loop reads CASSFVGSRTGELSL.